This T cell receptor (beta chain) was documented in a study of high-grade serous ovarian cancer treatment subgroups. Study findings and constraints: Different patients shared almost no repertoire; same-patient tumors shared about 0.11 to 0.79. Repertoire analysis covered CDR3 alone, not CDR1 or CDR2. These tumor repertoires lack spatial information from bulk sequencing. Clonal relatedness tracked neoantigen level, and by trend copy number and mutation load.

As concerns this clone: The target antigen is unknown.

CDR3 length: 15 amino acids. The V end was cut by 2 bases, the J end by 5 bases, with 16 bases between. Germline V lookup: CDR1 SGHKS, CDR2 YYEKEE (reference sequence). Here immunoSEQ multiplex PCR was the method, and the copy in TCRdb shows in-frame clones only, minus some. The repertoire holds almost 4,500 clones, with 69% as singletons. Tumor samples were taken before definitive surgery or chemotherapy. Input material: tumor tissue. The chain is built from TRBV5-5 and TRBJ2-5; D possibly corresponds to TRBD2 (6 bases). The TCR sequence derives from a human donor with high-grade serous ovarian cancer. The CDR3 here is CASSLFGGVVETQYF. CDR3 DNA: TGTGCCAGCAGCTTATTCGGCGGGGTAGTGGAGACCCAGTACTTC. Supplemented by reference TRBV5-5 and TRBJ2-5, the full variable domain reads DAGVTQSPTHLIKTRGQQVTLRCSPISGHKSVSWYQQVLGQGPQFIFQYYEKEERGRGNFPDRFSARQFPNYSSELNVNALLLGDSALYLCASSLFGGVVETQYFGPGTRLLVL.